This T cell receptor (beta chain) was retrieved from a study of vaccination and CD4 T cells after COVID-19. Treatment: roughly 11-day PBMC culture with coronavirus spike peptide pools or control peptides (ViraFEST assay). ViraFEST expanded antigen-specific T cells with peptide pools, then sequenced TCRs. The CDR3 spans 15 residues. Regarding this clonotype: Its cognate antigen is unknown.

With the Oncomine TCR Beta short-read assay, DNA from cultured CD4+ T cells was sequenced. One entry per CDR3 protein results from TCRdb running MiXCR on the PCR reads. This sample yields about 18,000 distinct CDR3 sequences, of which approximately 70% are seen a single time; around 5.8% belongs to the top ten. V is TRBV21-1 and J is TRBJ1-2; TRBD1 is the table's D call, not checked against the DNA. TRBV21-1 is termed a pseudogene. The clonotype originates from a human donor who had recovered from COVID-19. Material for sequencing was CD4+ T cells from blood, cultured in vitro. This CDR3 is CASSNHQGQSYGYTF. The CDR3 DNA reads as TGTGCCAGCAGCAACCACCAGGGTCAGAGCTATGGCTACACCTTC.